This record covers a single T cell receptor beta chain. Antigen unknown. This specimen comes from a study of cytomegalovirus exposure and HLA in healthy donors. For the study at large: There were 75 million to 95 million unique TCRs (from HLA-typed donors) in an early data release. General study results and limits: Most TCR sequences were rare, but some public TCRs occurred in many donors. According to the study, approximately 150 TCR beta chains were cytomegalovirus-associated. Later analysis demonstrated an association between a missense DCLRE1C variant and TCR beta V- and J-gene trimming.

It was with 60 Vbeta and 13 Jbeta primers that the PCR ran. Repertoires were generated with immunoSEQ multiplex PCR, while TCRdb's copy carries only in-frame clones and drops some. This sample carries 150,000 to 250,000 clones, 65% to 80% of them seen once, and the ten largest clones take 3.5% to 5%. CDR1 and CDR2 (germline): SGHTA, FQGNSA. This CDR3 contains 16 residues. The junction had 10 bases not matched to a gene; V was cut back by 5 bases and J by 6 bases. The TCR sequence derives from a woman in her thirties in good health and CMV-seropositive. The material sequenced was PBMCs. The genes are TRBV7-2 and TRBJ2-3, with 11 bases aligning to TRBD2. The CDR3 coding sequence is TGTGCCAGCAGCCAACGAATAGCGGGGGGGCGGGATACGCAGTATTTT. This encodes CASSQRIAGGRDTQYF.